This T cell receptor beta chain was obtained from a study of shared clonotypes between healthy human individuals. Study-wide results and limits: Against clonotypes common to all four donors, non-shared ones had lower generation probabilities.

Naive CD8 isolation took CD45RO-negative cells positively selected for CCR7 and excluded terminally differentiated effector memory CD45RA+ cells. On this clone: Antigen specificity is unknown.

The protocol was immunoSEQ multiplex PCR, while the TCRdb copy is restricted to in-frame clones and leaves out a portion. The sample holds under 1 million clones, 85% to 95% seen once. The TCR was taken from a man aged 30-40 years in good health. The sequencing sample was made of naive CD8+ T cells sorted from blood.

CDR3 bases: TGTGCCAGCAGCTTAGCAACTAGCGGGAGGTTCGTAGAGACCCAGTACTTC. This translates into CASSLATSGRFVETQYF. The genes are TRBV7-8 and TRBJ2-5, with TRBD2 identical over 12 bases. This CDR3 is built from 17 residues. Germline values: CDR1 SGHVS, CDR2 FQNEAQ. The junction had 6 bases not matched to a gene; V was cut back by 0 bases and J by 4 bases.